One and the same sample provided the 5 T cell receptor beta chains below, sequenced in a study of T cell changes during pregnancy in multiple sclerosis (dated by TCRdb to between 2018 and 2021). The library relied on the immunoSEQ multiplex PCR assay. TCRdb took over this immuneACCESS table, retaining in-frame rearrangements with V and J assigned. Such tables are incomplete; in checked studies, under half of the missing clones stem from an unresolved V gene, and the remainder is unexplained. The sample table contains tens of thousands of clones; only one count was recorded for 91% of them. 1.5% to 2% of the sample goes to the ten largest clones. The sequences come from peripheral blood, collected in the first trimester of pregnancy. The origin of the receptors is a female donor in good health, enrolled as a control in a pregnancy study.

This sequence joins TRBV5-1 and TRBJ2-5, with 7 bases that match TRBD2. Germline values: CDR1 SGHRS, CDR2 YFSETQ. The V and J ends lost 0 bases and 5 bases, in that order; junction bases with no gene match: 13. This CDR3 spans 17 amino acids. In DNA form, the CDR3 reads TGCGCCAGCAGCTTGGGGCGGGGGATGACTGTTTTGGAGACCCAGTACTTC. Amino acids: CASSLGRGMTVLETQYF.

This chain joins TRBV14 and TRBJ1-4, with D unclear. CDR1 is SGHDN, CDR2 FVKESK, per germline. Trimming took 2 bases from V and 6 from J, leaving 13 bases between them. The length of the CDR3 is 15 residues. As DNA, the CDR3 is TGTGCCAGCAGCCAACATCAAGGCGACTATGAAAAACTGTTTTTT. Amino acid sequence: CASSQHQGDYEKLFF.

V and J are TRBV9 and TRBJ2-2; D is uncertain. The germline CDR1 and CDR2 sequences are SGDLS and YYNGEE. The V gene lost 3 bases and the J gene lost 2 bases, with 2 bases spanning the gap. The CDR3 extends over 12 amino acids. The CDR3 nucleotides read TGTGCCAGCAGCGCAAACACCGGGGAGCTGTTTTTT. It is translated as CASSANTGELFF.

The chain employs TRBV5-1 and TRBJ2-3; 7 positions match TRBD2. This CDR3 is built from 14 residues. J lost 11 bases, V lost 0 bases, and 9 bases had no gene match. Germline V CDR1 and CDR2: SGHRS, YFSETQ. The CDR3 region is CASSLGEGSLGQYF. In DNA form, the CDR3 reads TGCGCCAGCAGCTTGGGGGAGGGCTCCTTGGGGCAGTATTTT.

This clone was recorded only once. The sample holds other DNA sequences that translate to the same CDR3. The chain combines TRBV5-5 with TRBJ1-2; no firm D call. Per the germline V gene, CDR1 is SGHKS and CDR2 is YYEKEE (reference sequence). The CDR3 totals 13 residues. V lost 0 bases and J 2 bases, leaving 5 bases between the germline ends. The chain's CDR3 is CASSLGGNYGYTF. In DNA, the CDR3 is TGTGCCAGCAGCTTGGGAGGGAACTATGGCTACACCTTC. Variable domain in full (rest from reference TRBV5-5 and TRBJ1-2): DAGVTQSPTHLIKTRGQQVTLRCSPISGHKSVSWYQQVLGQGPQFIFQYYEKEERGRGNFPDRFSARQFPNYSSELNVNALLLGDSALYLCASSLGGNYGYTFGSGTRLTVV.